A single TCR beta chain is shown here with its context. What it recognizes is unknown. This sample is drawn from a study of graft-versus-host responses after intestinal transplantation. The data were produced by immunoSEQ multiplex PCR, yet TCRdb's version contains in-frame clones alone and is incomplete. The repertoire holds 30,000 to 45,000 clones, with over 90% as singletons. The CDR3 has 16 amino acids. V lost 0 bases to trimming and J lost 5 bases; unmatched junction nucleotides: 9. Germline loops: CDR1 SGHNT, CDR2 YENEEA. Material: unstimulated CD8+ T cells sorted from spleen or lymph node cells, obtained before transplant. This TCR came from a human donor who was the organ donor for an intestinal transplant. The gene calls are TRBV11-3 and TRBJ1-2, with 7 bases fitting TRBD1. CDR3 coding DNA: TGTGCCAGCAGCTTAGATCGGAGGGGGCCTTATTATGGCTACACCTTC. As protein: CASSLDRRGPYYGYTF. Based on the CDR3 plus reference TRBV11-3 and TRBJ1-2, the full variable domain is EAGVVQSPRYKIIEKKQPVAFWCNPISGHNTLYWYLQNLGQGPELLIRYENEEAVDDSQLPKDRFSAERLKGVDSTLKIQPAELGDSAVYLCASSLDRRGPYYGYTFGSGTRLTVV.